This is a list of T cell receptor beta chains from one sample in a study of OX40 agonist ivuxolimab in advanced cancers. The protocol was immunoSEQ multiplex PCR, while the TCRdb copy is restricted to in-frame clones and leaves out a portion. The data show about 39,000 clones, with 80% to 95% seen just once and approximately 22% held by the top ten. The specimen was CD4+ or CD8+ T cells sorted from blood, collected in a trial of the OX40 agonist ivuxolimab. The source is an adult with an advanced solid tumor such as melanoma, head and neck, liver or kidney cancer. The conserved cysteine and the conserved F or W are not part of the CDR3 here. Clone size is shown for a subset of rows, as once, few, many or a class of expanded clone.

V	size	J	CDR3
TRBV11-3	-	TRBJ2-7	ASSLYSVQGIYEQY
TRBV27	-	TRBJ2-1	ASSLWGQGADNEQF
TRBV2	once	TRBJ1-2	ASSEVSPYGYT
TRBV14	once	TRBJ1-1	ASSPFNMDTEAF
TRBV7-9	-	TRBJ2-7	ASSPGDRQNYEQY
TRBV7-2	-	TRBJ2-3	ASSPPRTRSTDTQY
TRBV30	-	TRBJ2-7	AWSVSSRGEQY
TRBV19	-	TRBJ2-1	ASSRTSGTCNEQF
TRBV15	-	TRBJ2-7	ATSQYFTAEQY
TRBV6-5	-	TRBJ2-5	ASRPSRGGETQY
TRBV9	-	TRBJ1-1	ASSVESRTGGEPNTEAF
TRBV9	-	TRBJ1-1	ASSHDPGHSEAF
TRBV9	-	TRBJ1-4	ASSFRPENNEKLF
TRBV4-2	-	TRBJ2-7	ASSQVVSGSNEQY
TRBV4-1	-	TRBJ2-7	ASSQEGSYEQY
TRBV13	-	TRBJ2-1	ASSLGLAGGEQF
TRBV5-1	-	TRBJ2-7	ASSLEGYEQY
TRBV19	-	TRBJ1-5	ASRPDQGRYQPQH
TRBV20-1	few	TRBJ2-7	SANPEQY
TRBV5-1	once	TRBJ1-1	ASSLATGPHTEAF
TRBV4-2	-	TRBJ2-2	ASSPGQSNTGELF
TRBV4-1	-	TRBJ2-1	ASSRIGDSSYNEQF
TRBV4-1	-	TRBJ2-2	ASSQGVMTPNTGELF
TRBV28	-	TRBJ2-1	ASSPLAGGHSYNEQF
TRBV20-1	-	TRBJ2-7	SARVGYEQY
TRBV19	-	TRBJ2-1	ASSIGGGDNEQF
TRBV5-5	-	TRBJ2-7	ASSLDRGYYSYEQY
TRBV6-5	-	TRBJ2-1	ASSYSRLSYNEQF
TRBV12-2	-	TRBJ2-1	ASRLIGTGSYNEQF
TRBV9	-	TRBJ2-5	ASSAGASGLQETQY
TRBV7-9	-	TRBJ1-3	ASSLAGRGDTIY
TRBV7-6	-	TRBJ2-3	ASSLFPGQGSTDTQY